The clone carrying this T cell receptor beta chain was seen a single time. The table came from immunoSEQ multiplex PCR; TCRdb's copy has only in-frame clones and leaves some out. The sample includes approximately 270,000 clones, approximately 83% of them seen just once. The CDR3 has 16 amino acids. Germline V gene data show CDR1 as SGHNT and CDR2 as YYREEE (reference sequence). The V and J ends lost 4 bases and 4 bases, in that order; junction bases with no gene match: 11. The sample is drawn from a study of blood T cell repertoires in COVID-19. The wider study: The United States, Italy and Spain provided the acute and convalescent COVID-19 samples.

The chain employs TRBV5-4 and TRBJ2-5; TRBD2 agrees at 9 bases. Material for sequencing was peripheral blood. The TCR was taken from a woman between 65 and 79 years old with acute or convalescent COVID-19. The CDR3 DNA follows: TGTGCCAGCAGCCGGCCCCGCGGGGGGGCAGGAGAGACCCAGTACTTC. This gives the protein CASSRPRGGAGETQYF. The variable domain in full, with the rest retrieved from reference TRBV5-4 and TRBJ2-5, is ETGVTQSPTHLIKTRGQQVTLRCSSQSGHNTVSWYQQALGQGPQFIFQYYREEENGRGNFPPRFSGLQFPNYSSELNVNALELDDSALYLCASSRPRGGAGETQYFGPGTRLLVL.